This T cell receptor beta chain is from a study of spatial heterogeneity in lung cancer. Study at large: There were consistently more beta-chain sequences detected than alpha-chain sequences. On average, each unique TCR and UMI combination appeared more than ten times in raw reads.

Whole-study results and caveats: Ubiquitous expanded tumor TCRs showed up in blood more at resection than follow-up.

As to this clonotype: The antigen remains unidentified.

The CDR3 totals 15 residues. Trimming removed 7 bases from V and 5 bases from J, with 20 bases in between. The germline gives CDR1 SGHTA, CDR2 FQGNSA. This sample's time point: sample taken at primary tumor resection. Tumor, nontumor lung or frozen PBMC supplied whole RNA, sequenced without sorting. TCR cDNA molecules each had a unique molecular identifier. TCRdb independently ran MiXCR on the 5' RACE reads; one entry per CDR3 protein. The sample gives approximately 39,000 distinct CDR3 sequences, approximately 6.3% of which show up once; around a tenth is in the top ten. This sample comprised PBMCs, obtained at surgery. The chain recombines TRBV7-2 with TRBJ1-2, with D possibly matching TRBD1 (6 bases). The TCR sequence derives from a male donor with early-stage non-small cell lung cancer. CDR3: CASTLPQTGFYGYTF. The DNA for the CDR3 is TGTGCCAGCACCCTACCACAGACAGGATTTTATGGCTACACCTTC.